The T cell receptor (beta chain) described here comes from a study of T cells in localized non-small cell lung cancer. With respect to this clone: Its antigen is unidentified.

Study-level results: Within adjacent lung there appeared a median approximately 60 of the top 100 tumor clones. Higher T cell density in the blood was associated with longer overall survival, whereas higher adjacent-lung clonality associated with shorter survival. Tumor trailed uninvolved adjacent lung in T cell clonality, which peaked there. Only one tumor region was sequenced, so heterogeneity remains possible.

The CDR3 is 16 amino acids. Germline loops: CDR1 SNHLY, CDR2 FYNNEI. Trimming shortened V by 7 bases and J by 3 bases, and 19 bases separated the two germline ends. Generated by immunoSEQ multiplex PCR, the TCRdb table keeps only in-frame clones and is missing some. The data show over 40,000 clones, more than 85% seen once. This sample comprised peripheral blood, obtained before any cancer treatment. The chain is built from TRBV2 and TRBJ2-1; D might be TRBD1 (7 bases). This TCR was sampled from a woman aged 18 to 50 with stage III lung adenocarcinoma. CDR3 in amino acids: CASTRVEGANYNEQFF. The CDR3 DNA reads TGTGCCAGCACCCGGGTGGAGGGGGCTAACTACAATGAGCAGTTCTTC.